Listed here are 20 T cell receptor beta chains from one sample, sequenced in a study of blood T cells in healthy people across ages. Together with a sample-barcoded 5' primer, a J-beta primer mix was included in a second PCR lasting about 7 to 11 cycles. TCRdb reprocessed the 5' RACE reads with MiXCR, giving one entry per CDR3 protein. The sample includes 1.5 million to 1.9 million distinct CDR3 sequences, less than 45% of them seen just once. Sequencing was performed on blood. These receptors were collected from a woman aged 18-35 years in good health.

The chain employs TRBV4-1 and TRBJ1-2, with 8 bases lining up with TRBD1. The CDR3 extends over 15 amino acids. Germline assignment: CDR1 MGHRA and CDR2 YSYEKL. V lost 2 bases, J lost 5 bases, and 7 bases stayed unmatched. CDR3 amino acids: CASSQLWTGSYGYTF. CDR3 nucleotide sequence: TGCGCCAGCAGCCAATTGTGGACAGGGAGTTATGGCTACACCTTC.

V and J are TRBV5-1 and TRBJ2-1, with D uncertain. The V end lost 4 bases, the J end lost 6 bases, and 14 bases lay between the germline ends. Germline CDR1 reads SGHRS; CDR2 reads YFSETQ. The CDR3 is made up of 14 amino acids. The CDR3 DNA reads as TGCGCCAGCAGCCCTAAGGCGGTTCTCAATGAGCAGTTCTTC. Protein: CASSPKAVLNEQFF.

The chain links TRBV5-1 to TRBJ2-2; D is ambiguous. V was trimmed by 0 bases and J by 3 bases, leaving 12 bases between them. Germline V gene sequence: CDR1 SGHRS, CDR2 YFSETQ. The CDR3 runs to 16 residues. CDR3 DNA sequence: TGCGCCAGCAGCTTGGCCGTAGCAGCCTACACCGGGGAGCTGTTTTTT. It is translated as CASSLAVAAYTGELFF.

J is TRBJ1-3 and V is TRBV4-2; possibly TRBD1 for D (5 bases). The V end was cut by 3 bases, the J end by 0 bases, with 9 bases between. This CDR3 comprises 15 residues. Germline CDR1 and CDR2: LGHNA and YNFKEQ. CDR3 sequence reads: CASSQGDTSGNTIYF. The CDR3, as DNA: TGTGCCAGCAGCCAGGGGGATACCTCTGGAAACACCATATATTTT.

The chain carries TRBV12-3 or TRBV12-4 and TRBJ2-5; 11 bases match TRBD2. V trimming: 2 bases; J trimming: 7 bases; junction bases outside the gene matches: 9. The CDR3 loop spans 16 amino acids. This chain's CDR3 is CASSLITSGSRRTQYF. The CDR3 coding sequence is TGTGCCAGCAGTTTAATTACTAGCGGGAGCCGTAGGACCCAGTACTTC.

The chain carries TRBV11-2 and TRBJ1-2, with D tentatively TRBD1 (6 bases). Trimming removed 5 bases from V and 1 base from J, with 14 bases in between. There are 15 residues in the CDR3. CDR1 is SGHAT and CDR2 is FQNNGV in the germline V gene. The CDR3 nucleotides read TGTGCCAGCAGCGCACCGGGACACCTTAACTATGGCTACACCTTC. Protein: CASSAPGHLNYGYTF. Based on the CDR3 plus reference TRBV11-2 and TRBJ1-2, the full variable domain is EAGVAQSPRYKIIEKRQSVAFWCNPISGHATLYWYQQILGQGPKLLIQFQNNGVVDDSQLPKDRFSAERLKGVDSTLKIQPAKLEDSAVYLCASSAPGHLNYGYTFGSGTRLTVV.

This sequence joins TRBV4-3 and TRBJ1-2; D not certain. V was trimmed by 1 base and J by 2 bases, leaving 11 bases between them. The CDR3 runs to 15 residues. Germline CDR1 and CDR2: LGHNA and YSLEER. The CDR3 region has the DNA TGCGCCAGCAGCCAAGTCCCGGACGGAAACTATGGCTACACCTTC. The encoded protein is CASSQVPDGNYGYTF.

The V call is TRBV21-1, the J call TRBJ1-2; the D call in the table, TRBD1, was not verified against the DNA. TRBV21-1 is deemed a pseudogene. CDR3 length equals 18 residues. CDR3 coding DNA: TGTGCCAGCAGCAAAGGGGGACAGGGCGAGGGATACGACTATGGCTACACCTTC. Translation: CASSKGGQGEGYDYGYTF.

There are a few counts of this clonotype. The CDR3 is CASSVGGQTGGYTF. The CDR3 coding sequence is TGTGCCAGCAGCGTAGGGGGGCAGACGGGCGGCTACACCTTC. The gene calls are TRBV9 and TRBJ1-2; possible D gene TRBD1, 6 bases. The CDR3 is made up of 14 amino acids. V lost 0 bases and J 8 bases, leaving 14 bases between the germline ends. The V gene's germline CDR1 is SGDLS and CDR2 YYNGEE. Looking up the rest from reference TRBV9 and TRBJ1-2 gives the full variable domain: DSGVTQTPKHLITATGQRVTLRCSPRSGDLSVYWYQQSLDQGLQFLIQYYNGEERAKGNILERFSAQQFPDLHSELNLSSLELGDSALYFCASSVGGQTGGYTFGSGTRLTVV.

V and J are TRBV20-1 and TRBJ1-6, with unresolved D. Between the trimmed V and J ends, which lost 3 bases and 8 bases, there was a span of 8 bases. The CDR3 length is 12 residues. Germline V CDR1 and CDR2: DFQATT, SNEGSKA (reference sequence). The CDR3 reads CSARGRDSPLHF. The CDR3 DNA reads TGCAGTGCTAGGGGTAGGGATTCACCCCTCCACTTT.

The J gene is TRBJ1-2, the V gene TRBV12-3 or TRBV12-4; 7 bases match TRBD1. The CDR3 extends over 14 amino acids. V shed 7 bases and J 7 bases; nucleotides not matched to a gene: 12. The CDR3 coding sequence is TGTGCCAGCAATTTTAAAGGGACAGTCCTTGGCTACACCTTC. The encoded protein is CASNFKGTVLGYTF.

The chain uses TRBV7-9 and TRBJ2-2; D gene ambiguous. With 7 bases removed from V and 3 bases from J, the gap between germline ends came to 12 bases. This CDR3 is 14 amino acids long. In germline, CDR1 is SEHNR, CDR2 FQNEAQ (reference sequence). Here the CDR3 DNA reads TGTGCCAGCAAAAATCTTCAGTACACCGGGGAGCTGTTTTTT. Protein product: CASKNLQYTGELFF.

Only a few counts were recorded for this clonotype. The chain links TRBV4-3 to TRBJ2-2; a possible D gene is TRBD2 (5 bases). CDR3 length: 17 residues. Germline V CDR1 and CDR2: LGHNA, YSLEER. V was cut by 0 bases and J by 2 bases, with 13 bases left in between. The CDR3 sequence: CASSQDILLANTGELFF. CDR3 DNA: TGCGCCAGCAGCCAAGATATACTCCTAGCCAACACCGGGGAGCTGTTTTTT.

This chain links TRBV20-1 with TRBJ2-4, with TRBD2 matching 14 bases. V shed 0 bases and J 13 bases; nucleotides not matched to a gene: 11. CDR3 size: 16 residues. Germline-derived CDR1 and CDR2 are DFQATT and SNEGSKA (reference sequence). CDR3 amino acids: CSARDPGLAGDGEQYF. The CDR3 nucleotides are TGCAGTGCTAGAGATCCGGGACTAGCGGGAGACGGGGAGCAGTACTTC.

The chain combines TRBV30 with TRBJ2-5; 9 bases are shared with TRBD2. Trimming took 2 bases from V and 5 from J; bases not matched to a gene: 9. CDR3 length equals 15 residues. Looked up from germline, CDR1 is GTSNPN and CDR2 is SVGIG (reference sequence). The CDR3 DNA reads as TGTGCCTGGAGTCTCGGGACTAGCAGAAGGGAGACCCAGTACTTC. It specifies CAWSLGTSRRETQYF.

The rearrangement joins TRBV20-1 to TRBJ2-2, with D unclear. The ends were cut back, 3 bases at V and 6 bases at J, with 14 bases in the middle. Germline loops: CDR1 DFQATT, CDR2 SNEGSKA (reference sequence). This CDR3 is 14 amino acids long. The CDR3 DNA reads as TGCAGTGCTAGGGATCCTTCTGGTCCCGGGGAGCTGTTTTTT. Protein: CSARDPSGPGELFF.

V gene TRBV6-5 combines with J gene TRBJ1-2; D is perhaps TRBD1 (5 bases). Between the trimmed V and J ends, which lost 5 bases and 12 bases, there was a span of 16 bases. Germline V lookup: CDR1 MNHEY, CDR2 SVGAGI. CDR3 length: 12 amino acids. The CDR3: CASSKNGGGDTF. The CDR3 DNA reads as TGTGCCAGCAGTAAAAACGGGGGAGGCGACACCTTC.

V is TRBV11-2 and J is TRBJ1-5, with no clear D. Germline V CDR1 and CDR2: SGHAT, FQNNGV. V was shortened by 0 bases and J by 5 bases, with 17 bases between the two germline ends. The CDR3 spans 17 residues. CDR3 residues: CASSLDRWAGGDQPQHF. CDR3 sequence (DNA): TGTGCCAGCAGCTTAGATCGGTGGGCAGGTGGCGATCAGCCCCAGCATTTT.

This clonotype has a count of ten or more. The chain recombines TRBV4-3 with TRBJ1-5; no definite D call. The germline gives CDR1 LGHNA, CDR2 YSLEER. The CDR3 has 15 amino acids. The V gene lost 1 base and the J gene lost 0 bases, with 7 bases spanning the gap. The CDR3 protein is CASSQGPFSNQPQHF. The CDR3 DNA sequence: TGCGCCAGCAGCCAAGGCCCCTTTAGCAATCAGCCCCAGCATTTT.

This clonotype has only a few counts. The CDR3 coding sequence is TGCGCCAGCAGCCAATATGGGGCCAGCTCCTACAATGAGCAGTACTTC. Residues: CASSQYGASSYNEQYF. V and J are TRBV4-3 and TRBJ2-1; tentatively, D is TRBD1 (5 bases). The J call may be faulty, since TRBJ2-7 better matches the DNA end. This CDR3 region has 16 residues. Germline CDR1 is LGHNA and CDR2 is YSLEER.